This T cell receptor beta chain derives from a study of sequential checkpoint blockade in melanoma. In the study overall: After both sequences, patients received maintenance nivolumab. TCRβ was sequenced from DNA of some 89 pretreatment tumors. Points from the study as a whole: Mutational load did not correlate with tumor T-cell fraction or clonality.

There are a few counts of this clone. Its specificity is unknown. The treatment was: randomized to nivolumab then ipilimumab (arm A) or the reverse (arm B). None of the patients previously received DNA-damaging chemotherapy. Germline assignment: CDR1 LNHDA and CDR2 SQIVND (reference sequence). Losses at the gene ends were 4 bases for V and 6 bases for J; bases not matched to a gene: 6. The CDR3 covers 14 residues. Here immunoSEQ multiplex PCR was the method, and the copy in TCRdb shows in-frame clones only, minus some. The sample gives 350 to 450 clones, about a sixth of which show up once; approximately 16% is in the top ten.

This TCR was recovered from a human donor with melanoma. This chain uses TRBV19 with TRBJ1-1, with TRBD1 identical over 9 bases. The material sequenced was tumor tissue (inferred from file names), taken from a patient given nivolumab and ipilimumab in sequence. DNA for the CDR3: TGTGCCAGTAGTAAGGACAGGGGAAGGGCTGAAGCTTTCTTT. Encoded protein: CASSKDRGRAEAFF.